These 6 T cell receptor beta chains were sequenced from one sample in a study of cytomegalovirus exposure and HLA in healthy donors. Clones were sequenced by immunoSEQ multiplex PCR, and TCRdb holds only the in-frame ones, with some missing. The table includes 140,000 or so clones, approximately 90% detected once. Sequencing was done on a sample of PBMCs. The source is a woman between 25 and 40 years old in good health and CMV-seropositive.

This clone was recorded once. The chain couples TRBV2 to TRBJ2-3; D is unresolved. CDR3 size: 11 residues. V lost 6 bases to trimming and J lost 5 bases, with 6 bases between them. Germline V lookup: CDR1 SNHLY, CDR2 FYNNEI. The CDR3 sequence is CASRVGDTQYF. CDR3 nucleotide sequence: TGTGCCAGCAGGGTCGGAGATACGCAGTATTTT.

The V gene is TRBV6-1, the J gene TRBJ1-5; D is ambiguous. The germline CDR1 and CDR2 sequences are MNHNS and SASEGT. Trimming removed 8 bases at V and 4 bases at J, with 12 bases between. This CDR3 has 13 residues. This CDR3 is CASVGGHNQPQHF. The CDR3 DNA reads TGTGCCAGCGTAGGAGGTCATAATCAGCCCCAGCATTTT.

The chain recombines TRBV2 with TRBJ2-3; 9 nucleotides match TRBD2. The ends lost 6 bases at V and 8 bases at J; junction bases unmatched: 6. In germline, CDR1 is SNHLY, CDR2 FYNNEI. The CDR3 covers 13 residues. CDR3 sequence (DNA): TGTGCCAGCAGGCGGGAGGGCCTAGGTACGCAGTATTTT. It translates to CASRREGLGTQYF.

The chain links TRBV5-6 to TRBJ2-1; a weak D match, TRBD2 (6 bases). The CDR3 has 14 amino acids. Germline V gene data show CDR1 as SGHDT and CDR2 as YYEEEE. Trimming took 5 bases from V and 6 from J, leaving 15 bases between them. The CDR3 loop reads CASSNKTSPNEQFF. Here the CDR3 DNA reads TGTGCCAGCAGTAACAAAACTAGCCCCAATGAGCAGTTCTTC.

This chain connects TRBV15 to TRBJ2-7; D is perhaps TRBD1 (5 bases). V gave up 8 bases and J gave up 2 bases, with 16 bases separating them. This CDR3 has 14 residues. CDR1 is LNHNV, CDR2 YYDKDF, per germline (reference sequence). CDR3 sequence reads: CATGDSDRAYEQYF. CDR3 coding DNA: TGTGCCACCGGCGATTCAGACAGAGCCTACGAGCAGTACTTC.

The chain carries TRBV7-6 and TRBJ2-1; 7 nucleotides align to TRBD2. Germline assignment: CDR1 SGHVS and CDR2 FNYEAQ. Germline trimming cut 5 bases from V and 5 bases from J; bases unmatched to any gene: 9. This CDR3 is 15 amino acids long. The CDR3 protein is CASSPTSPPHNEQFF. The CDR3 region has the DNA TGTGCCAGCAGCCCGACTAGCCCCCCCCACAATGAGCAGTTCTTC.